The present T cell receptor (beta chain) was sequenced within a study of OX40 agonist ivuxolimab in advanced cancers. J lost 2 bases, V lost 1 base, and 7 bases had no gene match. The CDR3 contains 16 residues. CDR1 is GTSNPN, CDR2 SVGIG, per germline (reference sequence). This clone was seen a handful of times. The data were produced by immunoSEQ multiplex PCR, yet TCRdb's version contains in-frame clones alone and is incomplete. The data hold under 85,000 clones, with about 86% observed a single time. The clonotype comes from an adult with an advanced solid tumor such as melanoma, head and neck, liver or kidney cancer. Here the sequenced sample was CD4+ or CD8+ T cells sorted from blood, taken in a trial of the OX40 agonist ivuxolimab. The chain joins TRBV30 to TRBJ1-5, with 8 bases aligning to TRBD1. Here the CDR3 DNA reads TGTGCCTGGAGTGGAATGGGGACAGGTCGCAATCAGCCCCAGCATTTT. Its translation is CAWSGMGTGRNQPQHF.